These 12 T cell receptor beta chains came from one sample sequenced in a study of identical twins (dated by TCRdb to 2016 to 2017). The library was built by means of 5' RACE. Sequencing used an Illumina HiSeq 2000. Using fastp at Q25 and MiXCR, TCRdb reprocessed the public reads and kept productive beta chains. Every CDR3 protein is listed once, alongside the most common genes and DNA of its rows. The sample table records roughly 250,000 distinct CDR3 sequences; more than 12% of these occur just once. The ten largest clones capture around 9% of the sample. What was sequenced was memory (CD45RO+) T cells sorted from blood. This specimen's cell subset or site label, interpreted: CD45RO+ enriched T cells. Receptors originate from a woman aged 18-35 years in good health.

This clonotype turned up a few times. This rearrangement joins TRBV6-1 to TRBJ2-5, with 13 bases that match TRBD2. Germline CDR1 and CDR2: MNHNS and SASEGT. The CDR3 totals 16 residues. V trimming: 6 bases; J trimming: 4 bases; junction bases outside the gene matches: 8. CDR3 nucleotide sequence: TGTGCCAGCAGGCCTCGGGGACTAGCGGGACGAGAGACCCAGTACTTC. Its translation is CASRPRGLAGRETQYF.

This clonotype appeared a few times. This rearrangement joins TRBV6-5 to TRBJ2-3; D call uncertain. Trimming shortened V by 0 bases and J by 3 bases, and 13 bases separated the two germline ends. This CDR3 has 16 residues. Germline-derived CDR1 and CDR2 are MNHEY and SVGAGI. This chain's CDR3 is CASSYSTPMGTDTQYF. CDR3 nucleotide sequence: TGTGCCAGCAGTTACTCGACACCTATGGGGACAGATACGCAGTATTTT.

This clonotype was counted a single time. This chain uses TRBV11-3 with TRBJ2-7; TRBD2 might be the D (7 bases). The CDR3 totals 14 residues. Germline loops: CDR1 SGHNT, CDR2 YENEEA. V was cut by 1 base and J by 3 bases, with 10 bases left in between. CDR3 in amino acids: CASSLVRGLYEQYF. The CDR3 coding sequence is TGTGCCAGCAGCTTAGTGCGGGGGCTCTACGAGCAGTACTTC.

This chain joins TRBV20-1 and TRBJ2-1; tentative D call: TRBD2 (6 bases). Trimming pared 1 base from V and 4 bases from J, leaving 11 bases between. Germline V gives CDR1 DFQATT, CDR2 SNEGSKA (reference sequence). CDR3 size: 14 residues. The DNA for the CDR3 is TGCAGTGCTAGAGGAGGGACTGTATACAATGAGCAGTTCTTC. Its protein is CSARGGTVYNEQFF.

This sequence joins TRBV28 and TRBJ1-5; a weak D match, TRBD1 (6 bases). CDR1 is MDHEN and CDR2 is SYDVKM in the germline V gene. Trimming took off 6 bases at V and 4 bases at J, with 16 bases between the two ends. The length of the CDR3 is 15 residues. CDR3 amino acids: CASSLSGDANQPQHF. The CDR3 DNA is TGTGCCAGCAGCCTCTCAGGGGACGCAAATCAGCCCCAGCATTTT.

The V call is TRBV7-2, the J call TRBJ1-6; weak D call: TRBD1 (5 bases). CDR3 length equals 14 residues. Germline-derived CDR1 and CDR2 are SGHTA and FQGNSA. Trimming removed 1 base at V and 6 bases at J, with 7 bases between. CDR3 nucleotide sequence: TGTGCCAGCAGCTTAGAACAGGCTAATTCACCCCTCCACTTT. Translation: CASSLEQANSPLHF.

The chain couples TRBV4-3 to TRBJ2-7, with D possibly matching TRBD1 (5 bases). The CDR3 sequence is 17 residues long. Trimming shortened V by 1 base and J by 2 bases, and 18 bases separated the two germline ends. Germline CDR1 and CDR2: LGHNA and YSLEER. CDR3 sequence: CASSQAPEARGPYEQYF. The CDR3 bases are TGCGCCAGCAGCCAAGCCCCTGAAGCAAGGGGCCCCTACGAGCAGTACTTC.

The rearrangement uses TRBV6-2 or TRBV6-3 and TRBJ2-7; D gene unclear. V was pared by 2 bases and J by 5 bases, with 13 bases between. This CDR3 has 14 amino acids. CDR1 and CDR2 (germline): MNHEY, SVGEGT. The CDR3: CASSYNRHSNEQYF. In nucleotides, the CDR3 is TGTGCCAGCAGTTACAATCGTCACAGCAACGAGCAGTACTTC.

Many counts were recorded for this clonotype. The rearrangement joins TRBV5-1 to TRBJ2-7; either TRBD1 or TRBD2 may fit D (5 bases each). Germline CDR1 is SGHRS and CDR2 is YFSETQ. V shed 3 bases and J shed 3 bases, with 16 bases lying between them. The CDR3 sequence is 15 residues long. CDR3 amino acids: CASSSRPGDHYEQYF. CDR3 coding DNA: TGCGCCAGCAGCTCCCGCCCCGGGGACCACTACGAGCAGTACTTC.

The J gene is TRBJ1-1, the V gene TRBV6-2 or TRBV6-3, with a possible D match to TRBD1 (6 bases). Germline CDR1 is MNHEY and CDR2 is SVGEGT. This CDR3 contains 14 residues. Trimming stripped 4 bases from V and 3 bases from J, with 12 bases between. As DNA, the CDR3 is TGTGCCAGCAGTTTTTTACAGGGTTACACTGAAGCTTTCTTT. This gives the protein CASSFLQGYTEAFF.

The chain has TRBV7-2 and TRBJ1-1; D gene uncertain. CDR3 length: 14 amino acids. V was cut by 2 bases and J by 5 bases, with 12 bases left in between. CDR1 is SGHTA and CDR2 is FQGNSA in the germline V gene. The DNA for the CDR3 is TGTGCCAGCAGCTTACGAGGGCAGAAGACTGAAGCTTTCTTT. This gives the protein CASSLRGQKTEAFF. The variable domain in full, with the rest retrieved from reference TRBV7-2 and TRBJ1-1, is GAGVSQSPSNKVTEKGKDVELRCDPISGHTALYWYRQSLGQGLEFLIYFQGNSAPDKSGLPSDRFSAERTGGSVSTLTIQRTQQEDSAVYLCASSLRGQKTEAFFGQGTRLTVV.

At least ten counts were recorded for this clonotype. The chain is built from TRBV6-5 and TRBJ2-2; 9 bases match TRBD2. Per the germline V gene, CDR1 is MNHEY and CDR2 is SVGAGI. The V segment lost 2 bases and the J segment 7 bases; nucleotides outside the gene matches: 8. The CDR3 contains 16 residues. The CDR3 region has the DNA TGTGCCAGCAGTTACCTGGCGGGGGGGCAGGTCGGGGAGCTGTTTTTT. Translating gives CASSYLAGGQVGELFF.